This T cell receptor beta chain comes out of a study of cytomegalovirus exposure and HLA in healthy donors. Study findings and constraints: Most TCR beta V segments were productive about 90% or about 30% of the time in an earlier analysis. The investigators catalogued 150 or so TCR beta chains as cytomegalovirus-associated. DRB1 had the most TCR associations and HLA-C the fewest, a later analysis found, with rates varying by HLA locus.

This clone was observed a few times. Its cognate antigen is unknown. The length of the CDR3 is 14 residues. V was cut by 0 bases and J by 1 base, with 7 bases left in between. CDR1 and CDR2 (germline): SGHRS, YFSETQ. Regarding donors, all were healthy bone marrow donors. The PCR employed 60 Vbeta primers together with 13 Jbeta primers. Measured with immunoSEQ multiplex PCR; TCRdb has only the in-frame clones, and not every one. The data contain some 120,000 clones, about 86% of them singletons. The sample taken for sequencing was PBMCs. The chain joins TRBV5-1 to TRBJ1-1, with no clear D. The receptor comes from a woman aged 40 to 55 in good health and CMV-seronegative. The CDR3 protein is CASSLGRTNTEAFF. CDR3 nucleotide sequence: TGCGCCAGCAGCTTGGGGAGGACGAACACTGAAGCTTTCTTT.